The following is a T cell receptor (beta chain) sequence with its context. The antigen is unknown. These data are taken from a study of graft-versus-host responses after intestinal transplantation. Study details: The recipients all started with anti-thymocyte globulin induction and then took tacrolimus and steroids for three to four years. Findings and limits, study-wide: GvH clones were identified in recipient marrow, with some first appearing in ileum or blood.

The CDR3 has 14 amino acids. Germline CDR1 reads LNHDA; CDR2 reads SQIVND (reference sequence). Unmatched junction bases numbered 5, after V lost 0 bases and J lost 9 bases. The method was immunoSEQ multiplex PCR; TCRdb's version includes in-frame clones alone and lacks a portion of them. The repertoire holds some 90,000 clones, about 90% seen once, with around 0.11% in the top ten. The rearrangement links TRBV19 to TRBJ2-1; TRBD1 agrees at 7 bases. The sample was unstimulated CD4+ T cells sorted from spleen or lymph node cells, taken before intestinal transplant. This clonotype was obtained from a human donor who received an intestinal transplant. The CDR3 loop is CASSIDHRGGEQFF. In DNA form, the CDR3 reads TGTGCCAGTAGTATAGATCACAGGGGCGGTGAGCAGTTCTTC.